This T cell receptor (beta chain) was identified during a study of regulatory T cells in long-lasting Graves disease. This clonotype was counted a few times. As to time point: newly diagnosed GD, antithyroid drugs for less than 3 months. RNA from PBMCs was the source of the TCR library. Arm-PCR of CDR3 regions and iRepertoire HTBI primers were the basis on which TCR beta libraries were built. One entry per CDR3 protein, called by TCRdb with MiXCR from the multiplex PCR reads. The sample records hundreds of thousands of distinct CDR3 sequences, 16% being singletons. This same sample was also taken into another study, of T cells in Graves' hyperthyroidism and ophthalmopathy. This second report adds: The TCR CDR3 was amplified in a first-round RT-PCR using the HTBI primer set. Among clonotypes expanded in thyroid above 0.001, most were also found in blood.

This clonotype originated in a man aged 18 to 29 with Graves disease. The sample consisted of peripheral blood mononuclear cells (PBMCs), taken at new diagnosis, from a patient treated with antithyroid drugs.

The CDR3 region is CASSQPSGLNNEQFF. The CDR3 coding sequence is TGTGCCAGCAGCCAACCATCGGGACTCAACAATGAGCAGTTCTTC. The chain joins TRBV7-9 to TRBJ2-1; perhaps TRBD2 as D (6 bases). Between the trimmed V and J ends, which lost 5 bases and 5 bases, there was a span of 16 bases. There are 15 residues in the CDR3. CDR1 and CDR2 from the germline V gene are SEHNR and FQNEAQ (reference sequence).